Below, 2 T cell receptor beta chains from the same sample are listed, as sequenced in a study of T cell repertoires in cytomegalovirus infection. No antigens are known for them. TCRdb passed the reads through MiXCR, listing each CDR3 protein once. The sample yields roughly 340,000 distinct CDR3 sequences, 25% to 35% seen once. The specimen was cultured PBMCs, collected from culture after CMV antigen stimulation. These receptors were collected from a human donor in good health (CMV status not recorded). Some clones in this sample may be carry-over from other donors' samples.

This clonotype was picked up a small number of times. The chain couples TRBV6-8 to TRBJ1-1, with TRBD1 as a possible D gene (5 bases). V dropped 1 base and J dropped 6 bases, with 12 bases sitting between them. CDR3 length: 14 amino acids. Germline values: CDR1 MNHGY, CDR2 SAAAGT. The DNA of the CDR3 is TGTGCCAGCAGTTACTTTGAGGGGATGGCTGAAGCTTTCTTT. It is translated as CASSYFEGMAEAFF.

J is TRBJ2-7 and V is TRBV7-9, with D uncertain. Trimming took 5 bases from V and 5 from J, leaving 16 bases between them. Per the germline V gene, CDR1 is SEHNR and CDR2 is FQNEAQ (reference sequence). The CDR3 runs to 14 residues. The CDR3 region is CASSLSIGQNEQYF. The CDR3 nucleotides read TGTGCCAGCAGCCTCAGTATAGGTCAGAACGAGCAGTACTTC.